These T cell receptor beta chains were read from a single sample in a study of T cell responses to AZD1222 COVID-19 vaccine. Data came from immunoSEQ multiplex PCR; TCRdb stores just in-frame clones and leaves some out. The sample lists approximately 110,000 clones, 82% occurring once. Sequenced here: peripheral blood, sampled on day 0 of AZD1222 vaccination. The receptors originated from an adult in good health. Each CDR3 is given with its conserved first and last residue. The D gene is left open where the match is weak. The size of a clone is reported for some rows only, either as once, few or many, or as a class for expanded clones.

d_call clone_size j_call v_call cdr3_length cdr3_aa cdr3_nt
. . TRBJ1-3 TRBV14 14 CASSATTSGNTIYF TGTGCCAGCAGCGCGACGACCTCTGGAAACACCATATATTTT
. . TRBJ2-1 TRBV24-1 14 CATAADGAYNEQFF TGTGCCACCGCTGCGGACGGGGCCTACAATGAGCAGTTCTTC
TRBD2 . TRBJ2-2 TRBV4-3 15 CASSQATGGTGELFF TGCGCCAGCAGCCAAGCCACGGGGGGTACCGGGGAGCTGTTTTTT
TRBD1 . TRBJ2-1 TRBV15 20 CATSRDWDRSRRSSYNEQFF TGTGCCACCAGCAGAGATTGGGACAGATCAAGAAGAAGCTCCTACAATGAGCAGTTCTTC
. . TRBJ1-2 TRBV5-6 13 CASSSQVNYGYTF TGTGCCAGCAGCTCCCAGGTTAACTATGGCTACACCTTC
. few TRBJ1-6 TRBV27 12 CASNDLNSPLHF TGTGCCAGCAATGATCTAAATTCACCCCTCCACTTT
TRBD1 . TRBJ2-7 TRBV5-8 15 CASSLPTGVSYEQYF TGTGCCAGCAGCTTGCCAACAGGGGTCTCCTACGAGCAGTACTTC
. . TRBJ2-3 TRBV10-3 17 CAIMAGRDPASTDTQYF TGTGCCATCATGGCCGGAAGGGACCCTGCCTCCACAGATACGCAGTATTTT
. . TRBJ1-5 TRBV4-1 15 CASSQDPGRGRPQHF TGCGCCAGCAGCCAAGATCCAGGGCGAGGTAGGCCCCAGCATTTT
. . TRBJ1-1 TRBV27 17 CASSLLPIRASNTEAFF TGTGCCAGCAGTTTACTCCCGATAAGGGCTAGCAACACTGAAGCTTTCTTT
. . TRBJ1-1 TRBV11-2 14 CASSLVGTPTEAFF TGTGCCAGCAGCTTAGTAGGAACCCCGACTGAAGCTTTCTTT
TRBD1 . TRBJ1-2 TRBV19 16 CASSRSRGTTYYGYTF TGTGCCAGTAGTAGGAGCAGGGGGACTACCTACTATGGCTACACCTTC
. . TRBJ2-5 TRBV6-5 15 CASSRRLGTLETQYF TGTGCCAGCAGCCGTCGACTGGGTACCTTGGAGACCCAGTACTTC
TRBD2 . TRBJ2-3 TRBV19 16 CASSNVVAGGSDTQYF TGTGCCAGTAGCAACGTGGTAGCGGGGGGTTCGGATACGCAGTATTTT
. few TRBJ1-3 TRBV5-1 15 CASRVEPSSGNTIYF TGCGCCAGCAGGGTTGAACCGAGCTCTGGAAACACCATATATTTT
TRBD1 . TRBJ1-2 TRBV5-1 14 CASSVGGADYGYTF TGCGCCAGCAGCGTAGGGGGCGCGGACTATGGCTACACCTTC
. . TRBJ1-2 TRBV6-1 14 CASSDRGNDYGYTF TGTGCCAGCAGTGACAGGGGCAATGACTATGGCTACACCTTC